Following are 10 T cell receptor beta chains from one sample sequenced in a study of molecular identifiers for immune sequencing clone quantification. Each CDR3 protein gets one entry after TCRdb re-called the PCR reads with MiXCR. Among 250,000 to 400,000 distinct CDR3 sequences, over 20% were seen once, and the ten largest hold 0.7% to 0.9%. The specimen was naive CD8+ T cells from blood, with Jurkat cell RNA spiked in. Subset reported: FACS-sorted CD8+CD4-CCR7+CD45RA+ naive T cells. The source is a human donor in good health. Some libraries in this study had Jurkat cell RNA spiked in.

Of note for this clonotype: Just one base apart from a much larger clone, this may be a read error. This chain joins TRBV4-1 and TRBJ2-7; the D gene could be TRBD1 or TRBD2 (7 bases each). Per germline, CDR1 MGHRA and CDR2 YSYEKL. There are 14 residues in the CDR3. The DNA of the CDR3 is TGCGCCAGCGGCCAAGCGGGACAGCCCTACGAGCAGTACTTC. Amino acids: CASGQAGQPYEQYF.

The table lists this clonotype with many counts. The gene calls are TRBV7-6 and TRBJ1-1; no reliable D call. Trimming took 4 bases from V and 5 from J, leaving 8 bases between them. The germline CDR1 and CDR2 sequences are SGHVS and FNYEAQ. The CDR3 is 12 amino acids. The DNA of the CDR3 is TGTGCCAGCAGCTCTTTGATTACTGAAGCTTTCTTT. Protein product: CASSSLITEAFF.

Of note for this clonotype: This sequence may be a read error, since a much larger clone differs from it by one base. V is TRBV4-1 and J is TRBJ2-3; 7 nucleotides align to TRBD2. The CDR3 spans 17 residues. Trimming at V came to 0 bases and at J to 4 bases, leaving 10 bases not matched to a gene. Germline V lookup: CDR1 MGHRA, CDR2 YSYEKL. The CDR3, as DNA: TGCGCCAGCAGCCAAGAGCTCGCGGGTACTAGCGCAGATACGCAGTATTTT. Translation gives CASSQELAGTSADTQYF.

About this clonotype itself: A much bigger clone sits one base away, suggesting this may be a read error. Lacking the conserved final phenylalanine or tryptophan, this CDR3 likely reflects a read error. As DNA, the CDR3 is TGTGCCAGCAGCTTAGGGATGACAGGCCAGCCCCAGCATCTT. Translated, it gives CASSLGMTGQPQHL. V usage is TRBV7-9 and J usage is TRBJ1-5, with D tentatively TRBD1 (6 bases). The V gene lost 1 base and the J gene lost 7 bases, with 11 bases spanning the gap. Per the germline V gene, CDR1 is SEHNR and CDR2 is FQNEAQ (reference sequence). The CDR3 has 14 residues.

The sample holds a few counts of this clonotype. V is TRBV6-1 and J is TRBJ2-7; D unclear. CDR3 length equals 17 residues. V lost 2 bases and J lost 2, with 19 bases in between. CDR1 MNHNS and CDR2 SASEGT come from the germline V gene. CDR3: CASSEKFRRHATYEQYF. CDR3 nucleotide sequence: TGTGCCAGCAGTGAAAAATTTCGGAGACATGCAACCTACGAGCAGTACTTC.

This clonotype was detected ten times or more. The V and J genes are TRBV28 and TRBJ2-7; 7 bases align to TRBD1. This CDR3 has 14 amino acids. With V trimmed by 6 bases and J by 5 bases, 10 bases remained unmatched. Germline V gene sequence: CDR1 MDHEN, CDR2 SYDVKM. CDR3 loop: CASSPGGRADEQYF. CDR3 nucleotide sequence: TGTGCCAGCAGCCCAGGGGGTCGGGCGGACGAGCAGTACTTC.

This clonotype was observed a handful of times. The J gene is TRBJ2-3, the V gene TRBV27; the D gene is possibly TRBD2 (5 bases). V lost 2 bases to trimming and J lost 1 base, with 13 bases between them. The CDR3 is made up of 16 amino acids. From germline, CDR1 is MNHEY and CDR2 SMNVEV (reference sequence). CDR3 in DNA: TGTGCCAGCAGTTTAGTACGGGTGGAGGGCACAGATACGCAGTATTTT. Protein: CASSLVRVEGTDTQYF.

This clonotype was observed at least ten times. Written as DNA, the CDR3 is TGTGCCAGCAGCCTATCCCCGGGACAGGGGAGTCAGGACGAGCAGTACTTC. Its translation is CASSLSPGQGSQDEQYF. This chain uses TRBV7-9 with TRBJ2-7; 10 bases are a match to TRBD1. The CDR3 has 17 amino acids. Trimming took 5 bases from V and 5 from J; bases not matched to a gene: 15. CDR1 and CDR2 (germline): SEHNR, FQNEAQ (reference sequence).

V gene TRBV19 combines with J gene TRBJ2-3; TRBD2 matches at 9 bases. V lost 5 bases and J lost 1; bases outside the gene matches: 7. The CDR3 extends over 16 amino acids. Germline CDR1 is LNHDA and CDR2 is SQIVND (reference sequence). CDR3 nucleotides: TGTGCCAGTAGTCCAGATAGCGGGAGAGGCACAGATACGCAGTATTTT. Protein sequence: CASSPDSGRGTDTQYF.

This clonotype has only a few counts. This chain uses TRBV4-3 with TRBJ2-7; 8 bases line up with TRBD2. The V gene end was trimmed by 1 base and the J gene end by 7 bases; junction bases not matched to a gene: 12. This CDR3 has 16 residues. Germline V gene data show CDR1 as LGHNA and CDR2 as YSLEER. The CDR3 loop reads CASSQVTGPGGNEQYF. Written as DNA, the CDR3 is TGCGCCAGCAGCCAAGTTACTGGCCCGGGGGGGAATGAGCAGTACTTC.